The 9 T cell receptor beta chains in this list originate from one sample, sequenced in a study of neurological immune-mediated disorders. TCRdb itself ran the 5' RACE reads through MiXCR, one entry per CDR3 protein. The table shows some 60,000 distinct CDR3 sequences, with under 4.5% occurring only once. The source material was PBMCs. These receptors all stem from a woman between 25 and 40 years old with multiple sclerosis.

Comment on this clonotype: A much bigger clone sits one base away, suggesting this may be a read error. J is TRBJ1-2 and V is TRBV9, with D unresolved. Trimming removed 3 bases at V and 2 bases at J, with 11 bases between. The CDR3 covers 14 residues. Germline CDR1 reads SGDLS; CDR2 reads YYNGEE. CDR3 amino acids: CASSAMESNYGYTF. CDR3 DNA sequence: TGTGCCAGCAGCGCAATGGAAAGCAACTATGGCTACACCTTC.

About this clonotype itself: Mismatch with germline at one junction end may stem from a read error. The rearrangement joins TRBV20-1 to TRBJ1-6; D gene ambiguous. From germline, CDR1 is DFQATT and CDR2 SNEGSKA (reference sequence). The CDR3 has 15 residues. CDR3 coding DNA: TGCAGTGCTAGAGATTTACCGGGAGGAAATTCACCCCTCAACTTT. Its translation: CSARDLPGGNSPLNF.

In its sample, this clonotype was seen many times. J is TRBJ2-7 and V is TRBV13; TRBD1 matches 9 bases. This CDR3 comprises 13 residues. Trimming removed 5 bases from V and 6 bases from J; junction bases left unmatched: 5. The germline gives CDR1 PRHDT, CDR2 FYEKMQ (reference sequence). In DNA form, the CDR3 reads TGTGCCAGCAGCCGGACAGGGGCTGGCGAGCAGTACTTC. Protein sequence: CASSRTGAGEQYF.

This clonotype appeared many times. The chain joins TRBV20-1 to TRBJ1-5; D is unclear. Trimming cost V 0 bases and J 1 base, with 10 bases left between them. Germline V lookup: CDR1 DFQATT, CDR2 SNEGSKA (reference sequence). The CDR3 is 15 residues long. For the CDR3, the DNA is TGCAGTGCTAGAGAGATTTCGGAAAGCAATCAGCCCCAGCATTTT. It translates to CSAREISESNQPQHF.

This chain uses TRBV20-1 with TRBJ2-3; D is possibly TRBD1 (6 bases). Per the germline V gene, CDR1 is DFQATT and CDR2 is SNEGSKA (reference sequence). The CDR3 totals 15 residues. The V gene lost 0 bases and the J gene lost 5 bases, with 15 bases spanning the gap. CDR3 region: CSARDRTSRGDTQYF. The CDR3, as DNA: TGCAGTGCTAGAGATAGGACCTCCAGGGGAGATACGCAGTATTTT.

This clonotype was recorded many times. The chain has TRBV20-1 and TRBJ1-5, with D tentatively TRBD1 (5 bases). The V gene lost 0 bases and the J gene lost 9 bases, with 21 bases spanning the gap. Germline V lookup: CDR1 DFQATT, CDR2 SNEGSKA (reference sequence). The length of the CDR3 is 16 residues. CDR3 DNA sequence: TGCAGTGCTAGAGATGGGGGGAGGGTTCCGCGGAGGCCCCAGCATTTT. It is translated as CSARDGGRVPRRPQHF.

Only a few counts were recorded for this clonotype. A much larger clonotype is one base distant, so this may be a read error. The J gene is TRBJ1-1, the V gene TRBV5-6; the D is unclear. Germline CDR1 reads SGHDT; CDR2 reads YYEEEE. The V end was cut by 3 bases, the J end by 3 bases, with 12 bases between. The CDR3 runs to 14 residues. CDR3 sequence: CASSWGRSHTEAFF. In nucleotides, the CDR3 is TGTGCCAGCAGCTGGGGAAGAAGCCACACTGAAGCTTTCTTT.

V is TRBV18 and J is TRBJ2-7, with TRBD1 matching 8 bases. V gave up 6 bases and J gave up 3 bases; unmatched junction bases: 4. CDR1 and CDR2 from the germline V gene are KGHSH and LQKENI. The CDR3 is made up of 13 amino acids. The CDR3 bases are TGTGCCAGCTCCGACACAGGGGGCTACGAGCAGTACTTC. The encoded protein is CASSDTGGYEQYF.

This clonotype was counted many times. The chain uses TRBV5-1 and TRBJ2-7; D remains ambiguous. The CDR3 contains 13 residues. Trimming left V 0 bases short and J 4 bases short, with 8 bases between. Germline CDR1 is SGHRS and CDR2 is YFSETQ. The CDR3 loop is CASSLVGPYEQYF. In nucleotides, the CDR3 is TGCGCCAGCAGCTTGGTCGGCCCTTACGAGCAGTACTTC.